Presented here are 5 T cell receptor beta chains from one specimen sequenced in a study of T-cell reconstitution after alpha-beta-depleted transplantation in children. This sample's TCRbeta library carried unique molecular identifier barcodes. A single record per CDR3 protein comes from TCRdb applying MiXCR to the PCR reads. The repertoire includes approximately 650,000 distinct CDR3 sequences, about an eighth of them detected once, and about 0.79% sits in the top ten. The sample here was PBMCs, taken before TCRalphabeta/CD19-depleted stem cell transplant. Source of these receptors: a girl aged 2 to 10 with congenital amegakaryocytic thrombocytopenia, due to receive a stem cell transplant.

This clonotype was observed many times. The chain links TRBV18 to TRBJ2-7; TRBD2 is a possible D gene (6 bases). Germline values: CDR1 KGHSH, CDR2 LQKENI. Trimming took off 2 bases at V and 2 bases at J, with 13 bases between the two ends. This CDR3 region has 15 residues. CDR3 protein: CASSPSSGVAYEQYF. The DNA for the CDR3 is TGTGCCAGCTCACCATCGTCGGGAGTCGCCTACGAGCAGTACTTC.

This clonotype was detected many times. The rearrangement uses TRBV5-1 and TRBJ1-2; D unclear. Germline V gene data show CDR1 as SGHRS and CDR2 as YFSETQ. The CDR3 spans 16 residues. V lost 0 bases, J lost 4 bases, and 16 bases lay in between. This CDR3 is CASSLEASTSIYGYTF. The CDR3, as DNA: TGCGCCAGCAGCTTGGAGGCCTCCACTTCCATCTATGGCTACACCTTC. The full variable domain, with the rest looked up from reference TRBV5-1 and TRBJ1-2, is KAGVTQTPRYLIKTRGQQVTLSCSPISGHRSVSWYQQTPGQGLQFLFEYFSETQRNKGNFPGRFSGRQFSNSRSEMNVSTLELGDSALYLCASSLEASTSIYGYTFGSGTRLTVV.

The gene calls are TRBV14 and TRBJ2-5; TRBD2 agrees at 10 bases. V shed 0 bases and J 0 bases; nucleotides not matched to a gene: 13. Germline V gene data show CDR1 as SGHDN and CDR2 as FVKESK. The CDR3 contains 20 residues. The CDR3 sequence is CASSQDSGLAVANNQETQYF. As DNA, the CDR3 is TGTGCCAGCAGCCAAGACTCCGGACTAGCGGTCGCCAACAACCAAGAGACCCAGTACTTC.

This clonotype came up many times. This chain joins TRBV5-1 and TRBJ1-1; tentatively, D is TRBD1 (5 bases). CDR1 is SGHRS, CDR2 YFSETQ, per germline. This CDR3 comprises 14 residues. V shed 0 bases and J shed 4 bases, with 10 bases lying between them. In DNA, the CDR3 is TGCGCCAGCAGCTTGGATGGGGGTTTCACTGAAGCTTTCTTT. This encodes CASSLDGGFTEAFF.

With respect to this clonotype: One base away lies a much larger clone, so this may be a sequencing read error. The chain uses TRBV11-2 and TRBJ2-1, with D perhaps matching TRBD2 (7 bases). The CDR3 runs to 16 residues. Per germline, CDR1 SGHAT and CDR2 FQNNGV. V lost 7 bases and J lost 6, with 22 bases in between. The CDR3 DNA is TGTGCCAGCACGCAATTAGACGGGGGGCTTTTCAATGAGCAGTTCTTC. Translating it yields CASTQLDGGLFNEQFF.